Each of the 5 T cell receptor beta chains below was sequenced from the same sample in a study of blood T cells in healthy people across ages. PCR was performed a second time for about 7 to 12 cycles using a sample-barcoded 5' primer and a J-beta primer mix. TCRdb ran MiXCR on the 5' RACE reads and lists one entry per CDR3 protein. The repertoire holds under 2 million distinct CDR3 sequences, with around 36% as singletons. Sequencing was performed on blood. Receptor source: a woman in her twenties or thirties in good health.

The CDR3 here is CASSQVGSQRGGNEQFF. The CDR3, as DNA: TGTGCCAGCAGCCAAGTAGGGTCTCAGCGGGGAGGAAATGAGCAGTTCTTC. The chain combines TRBV4-2 with TRBJ2-1, with 7 positions matching TRBD2. Losses at the gene ends were 1 base for V and 7 bases for J; bases not matched to a gene: 13. The CDR3 length is 17 residues. In germline, CDR1 is LGHNA, CDR2 YNFKEQ.

The genes are TRBV29-1 and TRBJ1-4; a weak D match, TRBD1 (5 bases). The length of the CDR3 is 14 residues. Germline CDR1 and CDR2: SQVTM and ANQGSEA. V lost 0 bases and J lost 6, with 11 bases in between. The CDR3 DNA reads as TGCAGCGTTGAAGATCGGGGGGGGGATGAAAAACTGTTTTTT. Amino acid sequence: CSVEDRGGDEKLFF.

This clonotype was counted between two and nine times. The rearrangement links TRBV2 to TRBJ2-7; 7 bases are a match to TRBD1. This CDR3 has 15 amino acids. CDR1 and CDR2 from the germline V gene are SNHLY and FYNNEI. The ends lost 1 base at V and 5 bases at J; junction bases unmatched: 8. The CDR3 spells CASSEVATGDDEQYF. The DNA for the CDR3 is TGTGCCAGCAGTGAAGTAGCTACAGGGGATGACGAGCAGTACTTC.

This clonotype came up a few times. J is TRBJ2-7 and V is TRBV20-1; 8 bases fit TRBD2. Germline V gene sequence: CDR1 DFQATT, CDR2 SNEGSKA (reference sequence). This CDR3 region has 13 residues. V lost 3 bases to trimming and J lost 2 bases; unmatched junction nucleotides: 3. The CDR3 coding sequence is TGCAGTGCTAGTCCGGGGGGGCCCTACGAGCAGTACTTC. Its translation is CSASPGGPYEQYF.

This clonotype was observed a handful of times. The CDR3 bases are TGTGCCAGCAGTTTAAAACAGATAGCGAACACCGGGGAGCTGTTTTTT. Translated: CASSLKQIANTGELFF. This chain connects TRBV27 to TRBJ2-2; D ambiguous. Germline values: CDR1 MNHEY, CDR2 SMNVEV (reference sequence). V was cut by 2 bases and J by 0 bases, with 10 bases left in between. The CDR3 runs to 16 residues.